This T cell receptor beta chain was found in a study of T cell clusters in autoimmune cytopenias. Looking at the study overall: TRB sequencing had a median about 49,000 reads and about 2,400 distinct clonotypes per sample.

One tube held mixed TRB-A and TRB-B primer pools for touch-down PCR. TCRdb reworked the multiplex PCR reads into one entry per CDR3 protein, no DNA. This listing includes 6,500 to 8,500 distinct CDR3 sequences. Study-level results: No cluster-lack signature appeared between secondary cytopenia and chronic lymphocytic leukemia patients, apparently due to lymphoma masking. TRB repertoire shifts in secondary cytopenia and chronic lymphocytic leukemia mostly reflected lymphoma, not autoimmunity. No experiment has yet validated the function of the T cell clusters defined in silico.

Each sample's input was around 270 ng genomic DNA, about 38,000 genome equivalents. CDR3 length: 14 residues. CDR1 is MNHEY, CDR2 SMNVEV, per germline (reference sequence). A remark on this clonotype: Antigen specificity is unknown.

This clonotype originated in a human donor with an autoimmune cytopenia or autoimmune hepatitis (not recorded which). The rearrangement links TRBV27 to TRBJ1-4; lacking DNA, the TRBD1 call made by TCRdb goes unchecked. The sequenced sample consisted of peripheral blood. This CDR3 is CASSWGGSREKLFF.